A single sample gave rise to the 2 T cell receptor beta chains below, sequenced in a study of cytomegalovirus exposure and HLA in healthy donors. In the PCR, 60 Vbeta and 13 Jbeta primers were used. Libraries were prepared by immunoSEQ multiplex PCR; TCRdb keeps only in-frame clonotypes and omits some of them. The sample lists about 110,000 clones, 76% occurring once. Sequenced material: PBMCs. The receptors were gathered from a woman aged 45-65 years in good health and CMV-seropositive.

The chain combines TRBV5-1 with TRBJ1-1, with D unresolved. The CDR3 length is 14 residues. Per germline, CDR1 SGHRS and CDR2 YFSETQ. Trimming took off 1 base at V and 2 bases at J, with 9 bases between the two ends. DNA of the CDR3: TGCGCCAGCAGCTTGACGAGTATAAACACTGAAGCTTTCTTT. It codes for CASSLTSINTEAFF. Full variable domain (rest looked up from reference TRBV5-1 and TRBJ1-1): KAGVTQTPRYLIKTRGQQVTLSCSPISGHRSVSWYQQTPGQGLQFLFEYFSETQRNKGNFPGRFSGRQFSNSRSEMNVSTLELGDSALYLCASSLTSINTEAFFGQGTRLTVV.

This sequence joins TRBV2 and TRBJ1-1; TRBD1 might be the D (5 bases). The V end was cut by 2 bases, the J end by 1 base, with 8 bases between. The germline V gene encodes CDR1 SNHLY and CDR2 FYNNEI. This CDR3 is built from 14 residues. CDR3 in DNA: TGTGCCAGCAGTGAACTCGACAGGAACACTGAAGCTTTCTTT. Amino acid sequence: CASSELDRNTEAFF.